These 21 T cell receptor beta chains share one sample of origin, sequenced in a study of blood T cell repertoires in COVID-19. TCRdb's copy holds only in-frame clones and misses some; the assay was immunoSEQ multiplex PCR. This table holds about 500,000 clones, 75% to 90% found once. Sequences were obtained from PBMCs or T cells enriched from blood (not recorded which). The receptor source for this set is a woman aged 18-29 years who had recovered from COVID-19.

The chain recombines TRBV7-6 with TRBJ1-1, with a tentative D call TRBD1 (6 bases). V was shortened by 5 bases and J by 1 base, with 8 bases between the two germline ends. This CDR3 contains 13 residues. Germline loops: CDR1 SGHVS, CDR2 FNYEAQ. The chain's CDR3 is CASSRDTNTEAFF. CDR3 DNA sequence: TGTGCCAGCAGCCGGGACACGAACACTGAAGCTTTCTTT.

The V and J genes are TRBV6-5 and TRBJ1-4; maybe TRBD1 (5 bases). CDR1 is MNHEY, CDR2 SVGAGI, per germline. The V and J ends lost 4 bases and 8 bases respectively, with 11 bases between them. The CDR3 spans 13 residues. The CDR3 coding sequence is TGTGCCAGCAGTTCTGTCGGGGGGGAAAAACTGTTTTTT. Translation: CASSSVGGEKLFF.

This chain uses TRBV18 with TRBJ2-2; perhaps TRBD1 as D (6 bases). Germline V lookup: CDR1 KGHSH, CDR2 LQKENI. V was clipped by 5 bases and J by 6 bases, with 13 bases between them. The CDR3 loop spans 14 amino acids. CDR3 sequence reads: CASSGGAIPGELFF. CDR3 nucleotide sequence: TGTGCCAGCTCAGGGGGCGCAATACCCGGGGAGCTGTTTTTT.

This clone was found a few times. The DNA for the CDR3 is TGTGCTGGGCGAGCAACTAATGAAAAACTGTTTTTT. Residues: CAGRATNEKLFF. The V call is TRBV6-5, the J call TRBJ1-4, with D uncertain. The germline CDR1 and CDR2 sequences are MNHEY and SVGAGI. The CDR3 runs to 12 residues.

The chain couples TRBV7-9 to TRBJ1-4; 7 bases align to TRBD1. Germline V gene data show CDR1 as SEHNR and CDR2 as FQNEAQ (reference sequence). V gave up 4 bases and J gave up 8 bases; unmatched junction bases: 13. The CDR3 length is 16 residues. The CDR3 region is CASSSHPGQMNEKLFF. DNA for the CDR3: TGTGCCAGCAGCTCCCATCCGGGACAGATGAACGAAAAACTGTTTTTT.

For the CDR3, the DNA is TGCGCCAGCAGCCAAGATAAATATGGACTAATGAACACTGAAGCTTTCTTT. Protein: CASSQDKYGLMNTEAFF. The chain couples TRBV4-1 to TRBJ1-1, with unresolved D. This CDR3 is 17 amino acids long. Germline lookup yields CDR1 MGHRA and CDR2 YSYEKL. V lost 0 bases and J 0 bases, leaving 14 bases between the germline ends.

Here the CDR3 DNA reads TGTGCCAGCAGCTTGAGAAGGACAGGGGGGTACGAGCAGTACTTC. It yields the protein CASSLRRTGGYEQYF. This rearrangement joins TRBV5-6 to TRBJ2-7; the match to TRBD1 covers 10 bases. Germline V CDR1 and CDR2: SGHDT, YYEEEE. J was trimmed by 4 bases and V by 1 base; bases with no gene match: 5. The CDR3 length is 15 residues.

V and J are TRBV27 and TRBJ1-2, with D perhaps TRBD1 (5 bases). Germline lookup yields CDR1 MNHEY and CDR2 SMNVEV (reference sequence). This CDR3 region has 14 residues. Trimming removed 9 bases from V and 4 bases from J, with 18 bases in between. Here the CDR3 DNA reads TGTGCCAGTTCGCCGGTGACAGCCACCTATGGCTACACCTTC. It encodes CASSPVTATYGYTF.

The CDR3 spells CASSLETGDEQYF. In nucleotides, the CDR3 is TGTGCCAGCAGCTTGGAGACAGGGGACGAGCAGTACTTC. The genes are TRBV5-4 and TRBJ2-7; 8 nucleotides match TRBD1. Germline CDR1 is SGHNT and CDR2 is YYREEE (reference sequence). Unmatched junction bases numbered 1, after V lost 0 bases and J lost 5 bases. There are 13 residues in the CDR3.

This clone was seen more than once but under ten times. The chain links TRBV29-1 to TRBJ2-1; D is undetermined. V gave up 4 bases and J gave up 0 bases, with 10 bases separating them. CDR3 length: 14 amino acids. The germline gives CDR1 SQVTM, CDR2 ANQGSEA. The CDR3 DNA follows: TGCAGCGTTGTTCGAGGATACTCCTACAATGAGCAGTTCTTC. Protein: CSVVRGYSYNEQFF.

The chain recombines TRBV28 with TRBJ1-5, with D hard to call. V lost 5 bases to trimming and J lost 4 bases, with 18 bases between them. The CDR3 has 16 amino acids. The germline V gene has CDR1 MDHEN and CDR2 SYDVKM. Here the CDR3 reads CASSNSPGFTNQPQHF. The CDR3 nucleotides read TGTGCCAGCAGTAACTCCCCGGGATTCACTAATCAGCCCCAGCATTTT.

The chain couples TRBV7-9 to TRBJ1-1, with a possible D match to TRBD1 (5 bases). Germline V gene data show CDR1 as SEHNR and CDR2 as FQNEAQ (reference sequence). The CDR3 is made up of 13 amino acids. Trimming took off 7 bases at V and 3 bases at J, with 12 bases between the two ends. The CDR3 DNA follows: TGTGCCAGCACTTTCGGGGGGTACACTGAAGCTTTCTTT. Encoded protein: CASTFGGYTEAFF.

The chain recombines TRBV5-1 with TRBJ2-1; D is ambiguous. Germline-derived CDR1 and CDR2 are SGHRS and YFSETQ. CDR3 length: 13 amino acids. V was trimmed by 0 bases and J by 4 bases, leaving 5 bases between them. CDR3 loop: CASSLVSYNEQFF. The CDR3 DNA is TGCGCCAGCAGCTTGGTGTCTTACAATGAGCAGTTCTTC.

The chain carries TRBV3-1 (or the pseudogene TRBV3-2) and TRBJ2-7, with 9 positions matching TRBD1. The length of the CDR3 is 15 residues. Germline V lookup: CDR1 LGHDT, CDR2 YNNKEL (reference sequence). The V segment lost 0 bases and the J segment 9 bases; nucleotides outside the gene matches: 9. CDR3 in amino acids: CASSQDGTGSFGQYF. The CDR3 nucleotides are TGTGCCAGCAGCCAAGACGGGACAGGGAGCTTTGGGCAGTACTTC.

The J gene is TRBJ2-3, the V gene TRBV6-5; 12 nucleotides agree with TRBD2. Germline trimming cut 7 bases from V and 4 bases from J; bases unmatched to any gene: 6. The V gene's germline CDR1 is MNHEY and CDR2 SVGAGI. CDR3 length equals 15 residues. The CDR3 DNA follows: TGTGCCAGCACCCCACTAGCGGGGGGCCCAGATACGCAGTATTTT. Translation gives CASTPLAGGPDTQYF.

With regard to this clone: The germline gene is not matched at one end of the junction; a read error may be the cause. The chain links TRBV7-8 to TRBJ2-4; TRBD1 aligns across 9 bases. The CDR3 is 16 amino acids. From germline, CDR1 is SGHVS and CDR2 FQNEAQ. CDR3 in amino acids: CASSTPGQGAENIQYF. DNA of the CDR3: TGTGCCAGCAGCACACCGGGACAGGGAGCCGAAAACATTCAGTACTTC.

The chain has TRBV12-3 or TRBV12-4 and TRBJ2-5, with D tentatively TRBD2 (6 bases). The germline V and J ends were trimmed by 6 bases and 7 bases, with 15 bases remaining between them. The CDR3 has 13 amino acids. CDR3 in DNA: TGTGCCAGCAGACCAACCGGGAGTGGGACCCAGTACTTC. It is translated as CASRPTGSGTQYF.

The chain joins TRBV4-1 to TRBJ2-3; TRBD2 might be the D (5 bases). The CDR3 spans 16 residues. Germline CDR1 is MGHRA and CDR2 is YSYEKL. V was clipped by 1 base and J by 6 bases, with 17 bases between them. The CDR3 DNA reads TGCGCCAGCAGCCAAGGGGCCGGGGTTTCAAGGGATACGCAGTATTTT. The encoded protein is CASSQGAGVSRDTQYF.

This chain uses TRBV5-4 with TRBJ2-1, with 7 nucleotides matching TRBD2. The junction had 2 bases not matched to a gene; V was cut back by 0 bases and J by 5 bases. Looked up from germline, CDR1 is SGHNT and CDR2 is YYREEE (reference sequence). The length of the CDR3 is 14 residues. CDR3 amino acids: CASSLEGTNNEQFF. DNA of the CDR3: TGTGCCAGCAGCTTGGAAGGGACTAACAATGAGCAGTTCTTC.

The chain joins TRBV3-1 (or the pseudogene TRBV3-2) to TRBJ2-2, with D possibly matching TRBD2 (5 bases). This CDR3 is built from 16 residues. CDR1 and CDR2 from the germline V gene are LGHDT and YNNKEL (reference sequence). The V end lost 0 bases, the J end lost 2 bases, and 10 bases lay between the germline ends. The CDR3 region has the DNA TGTGCCAGCAGCCAAGAGAGCGGAGGAAACACCGGGGAGCTGTTTTTT. Its translation: CASSQESGGNTGELFF.

The chain has TRBV19 and TRBJ1-1; 11 bases are a match to TRBD1. CDR3 size: 14 residues. CDR1 LNHDA and CDR2 SQIVND come from the germline V gene (reference sequence). Losses at the gene ends were 8 bases for V and 4 bases for J; bases not matched to a gene: 6. CDR3 DNA: TGTGCCAGTGGCGCGGGGACAGGGGGCACTGAAGCTTTCTTT. It encodes CASGAGTGGTEAFF.